The 22 T cell receptor beta chains given below trace back to one sample, sequenced in a study of blood T cell repertoires in COVID-19. Clones were read by immunoSEQ multiplex PCR, and TCRdb kept only the in-frame ones, dropping some. The table lists around 240,000 clones, roughly 79% of them singletons. The sequencing sample was made of peripheral blood. The receptors were gathered from a woman older than 75 with acute or convalescent COVID-19.

This clone was observed a single time. The V gene is TRBV19, the J gene TRBJ1-4, with 9 bases matching TRBD1. The CDR3 covers 15 residues. Germline V gene sequence: CDR1 LNHDA, CDR2 SQIVND (reference sequence). The V gene end was trimmed by 4 bases and the J gene end by 6 bases; junction bases not matched to a gene: 6. CDR3 nucleotides: TGTGCCAGTAGTAGCCCCCGGACAGGGGATGAAAAACTGTTTTTT. Protein product: CASSSPRTGDEKLFF.

The chain employs TRBV14 and TRBJ2-5; 7 nucleotides match TRBD2. The CDR3 contains 17 residues. The V segment lost 1 base and the J segment 7 bases; nucleotides outside the gene matches: 15. Germline V CDR1 and CDR2: SGHDN, FVKESK. The CDR3 sequence is CASSQGSGVSGSATQYF. The CDR3 nucleotides read TGTGCCAGCAGCCAAGGAAGCGGGGTTAGTGGGTCTGCGACCCAGTACTTC.

CDR3 DNA: TGTGCCAGCAGTTACTCGACCATACGACAGGGTGATCAGCCCCAGCATTTT. Protein sequence: CASSYSTIRQGDQPQHF. This chain uses TRBV6-2 or TRBV6-3 with TRBJ1-5, with 7 bases that match TRBD1. The V segment lost 0 bases and the J segment 5 bases; nucleotides outside the gene matches: 10. Germline lookup yields CDR1 MNHEY and CDR2 SVGEGT. This CDR3 contains 17 residues.

The V gene is TRBV5-4, the J gene TRBJ2-3; 7 bases match TRBD2. Germline V gene sequence: CDR1 SGHNT, CDR2 YYREEE (reference sequence). After removal of 0 bases from V and 1 base from J, the junction contained 5 bases not matched to a gene. This CDR3 has 16 residues. The CDR3 protein is CASSLEGREGTDTQYF. CDR3 in DNA: TGTGCCAGCAGCTTGGAGGGTCGGGAGGGCACAGATACGCAGTATTTT.

The rearrangement joins TRBV5-1 to TRBJ2-4, with TRBD1 matching 9 bases. The V and J ends lost 5 bases and 7 bases, in that order; junction bases with no gene match: 1. The germline gives CDR1 SGHRS, CDR2 YFSETQ. CDR3 length equals 12 residues. CDR3 nucleotide sequence: TGCGCCAGCAGGGGGACAGGGAACATTCAGTACTTC. Translated, it gives CASRGTGNIQYF.

This chain links TRBV4-3 with TRBJ2-3; 7 nucleotides line up with TRBD2. With 1 base clipped from V and 8 bases from J, the junction kept 6 bases outside the gene matches. The CDR3 is 14 residues long. Germline V lookup: CDR1 LGHNA, CDR2 YSLEER. CDR3 DNA: TGCGCCAGCAGCCAAGTACTAGCGCCCCTTACGCAGTATTTT. Translation gives CASSQVLAPLTQYF.

V and J are TRBV5-6 and TRBJ2-5; TRBD2 aligns across 15 bases. Germline V lookup: CDR1 SGHDT, CDR2 YYEEEE. V trimming: 4 bases; J trimming: 14 bases; junction bases outside the gene matches: 6. The CDR3 has 13 amino acids. For the CDR3, the DNA is TGTGCCAGCAGCCCGGGACTAGCGGGAGGCCTATACTTC. Its protein is CASSPGLAGGLYF. The full variable domain, its missing parts supplied by reference TRBV5-6 and TRBJ2-5, is DAGVTQSPTHLIKTRGQQVTLRCSPKSGHDTVSWYQQALGQGPQFIFQYYEEEERQRGNFPDRFSGHQFPNYSSELNVNALLLGDSALYLCASSPGLAGGLYFGPGTRLLVL.

The chain employs TRBV5-1 and TRBJ1-3; TRBD1 is a possible D gene (5 bases). CDR1 SGHRS and CDR2 YFSETQ come from the germline V gene. V was trimmed by 5 bases and J by 1 base, leaving 13 bases between them. The CDR3 spans 15 residues. The CDR3: CASRYATGSGNTIYF. Here the CDR3 DNA reads TGCGCCAGCAGATACGCAACAGGTTCTGGAAACACCATATATTTT.

As concerns this clone: An end of the junction differs from the germline gene, which may be a read error. This chain joins TRBV7-7 and TRBJ1-4; 7 positions match TRBD1. Germline CDR1 is SSHAT and CDR2 is FNYEAQ (reference sequence). This CDR3 comprises 16 residues. CDR3 DNA: TGTGCTAGCAGCTCCACAGGGGAGTGGGAAAATGAAAAACTGTTTTTT. This codes for CASSSTGEWENEKLFF. The whole variable domain, remainder taken from reference TRBV7-7 and TRBJ1-4, is GAGVSQSPRYKVTKRGQDVTLRCDPISSHATLYWYQQALGQGPEFLTYFNYEAQPDKSGLPSDRFSAERPEGSISTLTIQRTEQRDSAMYRCASSSTGEWENEKLFFGSGTQLSVL.

The chain uses TRBV19 and TRBJ1-2; TRBD1 is a possible D gene (5 bases). V lost 6 bases and J 3 bases, leaving 8 bases between the germline ends. CDR1 LNHDA and CDR2 SQIVND come from the germline V gene (reference sequence). The CDR3 is made up of 12 amino acids. CDR3 loop: CASRRQHYGYTF. CDR3 nucleotides: TGTGCCAGTAGGCGACAGCACTATGGCTACACCTTC.

The chain is built from TRBV9 and TRBJ2-1; 9 nucleotides agree with TRBD2. Looked up from germline, CDR1 is SGDLS and CDR2 is YYNGEE. V was pared by 2 bases and J by 2 bases, with 2 bases of the junction left unmatched. This CDR3 has 15 residues. The CDR3 protein is CASSVTSGTYNEQFF. Written as DNA, the CDR3 is TGTGCCAGCAGCGTGACTAGCGGAACCTACAATGAGCAGTTCTTC.

This clone was recorded once. J is TRBJ2-7 and V is TRBV29-1, with D tentatively TRBD2 (6 bases). The CDR3 is made up of 14 amino acids. CDR1 and CDR2 from the germline V gene are SQVTM and ANQGSEA. V was pared by 3 bases and J by 2 bases, with 14 bases between. In DNA form, the CDR3 reads TGCAGCGTTGACGTCGGGGGACGAACCTACGAGCAGTACTTC. Protein sequence: CSVDVGGRTYEQYF.

This chain joins TRBV5-6 and TRBJ2-2, with 9 bases that match TRBD1. Per the germline V gene, CDR1 is SGHDT and CDR2 is YYEEEE. The junction had 3 bases not matched to a gene; V was cut back by 0 bases and J by 6 bases. The CDR3 covers 15 residues. In DNA, the CDR3 is TGTGCCAGCAGCTTGGACAGGGGGCGTTCCGGGGAGCTGTTTTTT. The encoded protein is CASSLDRGRSGELFF.

This sequence joins TRBV9 and TRBJ2-1; 10 nucleotides match TRBD2. Trimming took 0 bases from V and 0 from J; bases not matched to a gene: 6. The CDR3 is made up of 18 amino acids. CDR1 SGDLS and CDR2 YYNGEE come from the germline V gene. CDR3: CASSVDRLAGASYNEQFF. The DNA of the CDR3 is TGTGCCAGCAGCGTAGATCGTCTAGCGGGGGCCTCCTACAATGAGCAGTTCTTC. Using reference TRBV9 and TRBJ2-1 for the parts outside the CDR3, the full variable domain is DSGVTQTPKHLITATGQRVTLRCSPRSGDLSVYWYQQSLDQGLQFLIQYYNGEERAKGNILERFSAQQFPDLHSELNLSSLELGDSALYFCASSVDRLAGASYNEQFFGPGTRLTVL.

The V and J genes are TRBV7-9 and TRBJ2-6; possibly TRBD2 for D (6 bases). The CDR3 extends over 15 amino acids. The V gene's germline CDR1 is SEHNR and CDR2 FQNEAQ (reference sequence). Trimming left V 2 bases short and J 2 bases short, with 7 bases between. CDR3 DNA: TGTGCCAGCAGCTTAAGACTAGCTGGGGCCAACGTCCTGACTTTC. Encoded protein: CASSLRLAGANVLTF.

This sequence joins TRBV27 and TRBJ1-2; the match to TRBD1 covers 10 bases. The J segment lost 7 bases and the V segment lost 5 bases, leaving 7 bases of the junction unmatched. This CDR3 contains 14 residues. CDR1 and CDR2 from the germline V gene are MNHEY and SMNVEV (reference sequence). The CDR3 reads CASSLGTGERGYTF. The CDR3 DNA is TGTGCCAGCAGTCTCGGGACAGGGGAGCGTGGCTACACCTTC.

The CDR3 is CASSWTGRNTEAFF. CDR3 in DNA: TGTGCCAGCAGCTGGACAGGCAGGAACACTGAAGCTTTCTTT. This chain uses TRBV2 with TRBJ1-1; 7 bases agree with TRBD1. Trimming at V came to 6 bases and at J to 1 base, leaving 5 bases not matched to a gene. This CDR3 spans 14 amino acids. Germline V CDR1 and CDR2: SNHLY, FYNNEI.

This clone was found a few times. The rearrangement uses TRBV5-1 and TRBJ2-1, with 8 bases aligning to TRBD2. Germline lookup yields CDR1 SGHRS and CDR2 YFSETQ. This CDR3 contains 16 residues. V shed 5 bases, J shed 3 bases, and the junction held 10 bases outside the gene matches. This chain's CDR3 is CASSYIAGMRYNEQFF. CDR3 DNA: TGCGCCAGCAGTTACATAGCGGGGATGCGCTACAATGAGCAGTTCTTC.

V and J are TRBV29-1 and TRBJ2-1, with D perhaps matching TRBD2 (6 bases). V dropped 4 bases and J dropped 8 bases, with 18 bases sitting between them. This CDR3 contains 14 residues. Germline V CDR1 and CDR2: SQVTM, ANQGSEA. CDR3 residues: CSVGRLGTQDEQFF. The DNA for the CDR3 is TGCAGCGTTGGGCGACTAGGGACGCAGGATGAGCAGTTCTTC.

The chain combines TRBV9 with TRBJ2-5; D is uncertain. The ends were cut back, 4 bases at V and 1 base at J, with 11 bases in the middle. The CDR3 is made up of 14 amino acids. Germline V CDR1 and CDR2: SGDLS, YYNGEE. As DNA, the CDR3 is TGTGCCAGCAGCCCTTTCAGGTCCCAAGAGACCCAGTACTTC. This encodes CASSPFRSQETQYF. The complete variable domain, with remaining parts taken from reference TRBV9 and TRBJ2-5, reads DSGVTQTPKHLITATGQRVTLRCSPRSGDLSVYWYQQSLDQGLQFLIQYYNGEERAKGNILERFSAQQFPDLHSELNLSSLELGDSALYFCASSPFRSQETQYFGPGTRLLVL.

This clone was observed a few times. This chain links TRBV9 with TRBJ2-1; D gene uncertain. The germline V gene encodes CDR1 SGDLS and CDR2 YYNGEE. With 0 bases removed from V and 0 bases from J, the gap between germline ends came to 10 bases. CDR3 length equals 16 residues. CDR3 loop: CASSVDDTSSYNEQFF. In DNA form, the CDR3 reads TGTGCCAGCAGCGTAGATGACACCAGCTCCTACAATGAGCAGTTCTTC.

This sequence joins TRBV14 and TRBJ1-4; the D gene is possibly TRBD1 (5 bases). CDR1 and CDR2 (germline): SGHDN, FVKESK. CDR3 length: 18 residues. V lost 0 bases to trimming and J lost 0 bases, with 14 bases between them. CDR3 DNA: TGTGCCAGCAGCCAAGAATGGAGGGCGGGGCCAACTAATGAAAAACTGTTTTTT. This codes for CASSQEWRAGPTNEKLFF.